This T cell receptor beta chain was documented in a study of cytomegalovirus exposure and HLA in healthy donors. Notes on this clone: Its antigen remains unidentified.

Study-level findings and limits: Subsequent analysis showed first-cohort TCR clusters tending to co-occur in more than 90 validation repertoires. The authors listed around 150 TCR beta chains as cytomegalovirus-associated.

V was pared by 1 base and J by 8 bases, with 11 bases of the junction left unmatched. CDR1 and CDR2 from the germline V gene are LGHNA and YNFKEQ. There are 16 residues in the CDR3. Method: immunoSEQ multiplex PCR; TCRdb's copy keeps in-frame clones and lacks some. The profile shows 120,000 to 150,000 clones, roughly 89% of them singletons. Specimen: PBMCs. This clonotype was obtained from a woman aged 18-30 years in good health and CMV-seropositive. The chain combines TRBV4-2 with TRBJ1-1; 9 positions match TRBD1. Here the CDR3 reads CASSQGYILDRGEAFF. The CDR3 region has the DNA TGTGCCAGCAGCCAAGGGTACATTCTGGACAGGGGAGAAGCTTTCTTT.